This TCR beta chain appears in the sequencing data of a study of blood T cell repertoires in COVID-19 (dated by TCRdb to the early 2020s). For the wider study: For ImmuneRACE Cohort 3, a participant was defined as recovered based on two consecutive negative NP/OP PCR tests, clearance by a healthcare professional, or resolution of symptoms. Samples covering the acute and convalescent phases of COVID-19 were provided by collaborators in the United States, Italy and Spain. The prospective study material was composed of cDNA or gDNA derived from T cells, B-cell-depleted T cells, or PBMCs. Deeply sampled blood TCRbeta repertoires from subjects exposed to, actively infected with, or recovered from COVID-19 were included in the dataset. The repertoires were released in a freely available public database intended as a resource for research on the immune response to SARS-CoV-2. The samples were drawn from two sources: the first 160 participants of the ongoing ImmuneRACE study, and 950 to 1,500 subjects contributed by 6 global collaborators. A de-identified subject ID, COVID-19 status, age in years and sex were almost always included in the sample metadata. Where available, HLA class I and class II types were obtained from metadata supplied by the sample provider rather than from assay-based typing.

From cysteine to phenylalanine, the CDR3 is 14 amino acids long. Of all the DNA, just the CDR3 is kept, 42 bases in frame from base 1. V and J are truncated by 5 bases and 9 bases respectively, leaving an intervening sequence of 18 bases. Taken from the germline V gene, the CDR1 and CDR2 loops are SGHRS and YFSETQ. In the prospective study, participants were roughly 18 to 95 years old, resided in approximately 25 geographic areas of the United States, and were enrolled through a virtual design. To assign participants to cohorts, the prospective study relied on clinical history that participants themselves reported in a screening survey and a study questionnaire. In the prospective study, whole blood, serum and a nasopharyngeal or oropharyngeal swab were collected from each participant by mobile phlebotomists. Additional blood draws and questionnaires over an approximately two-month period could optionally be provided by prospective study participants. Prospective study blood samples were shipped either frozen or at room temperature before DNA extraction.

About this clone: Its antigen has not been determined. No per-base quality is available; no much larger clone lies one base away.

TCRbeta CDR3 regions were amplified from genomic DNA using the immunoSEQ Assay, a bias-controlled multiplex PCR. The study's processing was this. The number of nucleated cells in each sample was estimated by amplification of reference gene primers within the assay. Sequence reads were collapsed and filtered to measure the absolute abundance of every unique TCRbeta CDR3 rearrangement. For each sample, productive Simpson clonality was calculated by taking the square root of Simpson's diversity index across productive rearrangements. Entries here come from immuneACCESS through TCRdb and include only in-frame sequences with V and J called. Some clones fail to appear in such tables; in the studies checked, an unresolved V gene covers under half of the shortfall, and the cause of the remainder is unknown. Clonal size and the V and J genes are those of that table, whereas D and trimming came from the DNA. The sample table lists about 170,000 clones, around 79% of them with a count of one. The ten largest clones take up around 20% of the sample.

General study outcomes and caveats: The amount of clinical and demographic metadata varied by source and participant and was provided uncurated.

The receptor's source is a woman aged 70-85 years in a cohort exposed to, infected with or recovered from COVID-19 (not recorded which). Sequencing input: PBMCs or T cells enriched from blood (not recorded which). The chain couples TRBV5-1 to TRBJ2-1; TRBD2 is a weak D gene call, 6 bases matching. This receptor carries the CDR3 CASRNTGRLGEQFF. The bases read TGCGCCAGCAGAAATACGGGGAGGTTGGGTGAGCAGTTCTTC.